The entry below describes one T cell receptor (beta chain). The antigen is unknown. The sample originates from a study of identical twins. General study findings and limits: Out-of-frame alpha sequences common to twins exhibited an excess of low generation probability. Modeled out-of-frame TCR alpha sharing in monozygotic twins fell below observed levels.

TCRdb reanalysed the 5' RACE reads using MiXCR and keeps one entry per CDR3 protein. The sample contains under 800,000 distinct CDR3 sequences, less than 25% of which appear only once. Germline-derived CDR1 and CDR2 are SGHRS and YFSETQ. The CDR3 sequence is 12 residues long. V dropped 4 bases and J dropped 3 bases, with 7 bases sitting between them. A further study also used this sample, focusing on T cells expressing NK-cell markers. This second study says: Sorted CD3+CD56+NKG2C+, CD3+CD56+NKG2C- and CD3+CD56-NKG2C+ T cells supplied TCR beta repertoires. Dominant NKG2C+ clonotype frequencies of about 1.0-7.5% of CD8+ T cells were measured in about six donors.

What was sequenced was PBMCs. The sequence was collected from a woman aged 18-29 years in good health. The rearrangement joins TRBV5-1 to TRBJ1-1; D unresolved. In DNA form, the CDR3 reads TGCGCCAGCAGCGCCCCCGACACTGAAGCTTTCTTT. The encoded protein is CASSAPDTEAFF.